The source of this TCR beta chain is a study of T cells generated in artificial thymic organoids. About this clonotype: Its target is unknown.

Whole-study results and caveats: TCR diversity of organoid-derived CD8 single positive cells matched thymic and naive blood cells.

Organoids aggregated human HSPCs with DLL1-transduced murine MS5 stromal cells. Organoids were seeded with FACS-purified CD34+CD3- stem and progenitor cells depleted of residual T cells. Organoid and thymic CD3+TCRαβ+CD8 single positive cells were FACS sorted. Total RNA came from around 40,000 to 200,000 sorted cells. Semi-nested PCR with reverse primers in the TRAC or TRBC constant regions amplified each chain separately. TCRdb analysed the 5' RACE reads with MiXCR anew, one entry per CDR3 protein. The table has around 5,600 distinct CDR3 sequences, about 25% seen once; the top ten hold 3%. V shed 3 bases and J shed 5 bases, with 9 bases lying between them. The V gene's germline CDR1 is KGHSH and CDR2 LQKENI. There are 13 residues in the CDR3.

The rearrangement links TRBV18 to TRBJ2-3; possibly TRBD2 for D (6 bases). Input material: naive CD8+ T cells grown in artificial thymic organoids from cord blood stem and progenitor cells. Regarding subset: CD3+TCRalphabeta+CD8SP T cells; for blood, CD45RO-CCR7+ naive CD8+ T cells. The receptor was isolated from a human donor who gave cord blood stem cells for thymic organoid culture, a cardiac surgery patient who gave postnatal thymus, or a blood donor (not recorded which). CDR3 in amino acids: CASSPPGVDTQYF. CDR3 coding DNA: TGTGCCAGCTCACCCCCGGGGGTAGATACGCAGTATTTT.